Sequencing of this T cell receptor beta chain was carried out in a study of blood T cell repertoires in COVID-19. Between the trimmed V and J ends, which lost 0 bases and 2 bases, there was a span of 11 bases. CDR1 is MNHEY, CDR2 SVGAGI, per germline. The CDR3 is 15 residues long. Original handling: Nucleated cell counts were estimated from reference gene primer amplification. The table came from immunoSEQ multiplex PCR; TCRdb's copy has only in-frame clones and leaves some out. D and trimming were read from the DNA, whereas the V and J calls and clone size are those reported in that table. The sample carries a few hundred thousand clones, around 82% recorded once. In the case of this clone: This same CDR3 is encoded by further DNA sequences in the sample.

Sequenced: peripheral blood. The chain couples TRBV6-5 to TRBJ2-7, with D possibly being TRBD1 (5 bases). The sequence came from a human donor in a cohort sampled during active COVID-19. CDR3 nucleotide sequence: TGTGCCAGCAGTTACTCGCGCGACAGAACCTACGAGCAGTACTTC. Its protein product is CASSYSRDRTYEQYF.